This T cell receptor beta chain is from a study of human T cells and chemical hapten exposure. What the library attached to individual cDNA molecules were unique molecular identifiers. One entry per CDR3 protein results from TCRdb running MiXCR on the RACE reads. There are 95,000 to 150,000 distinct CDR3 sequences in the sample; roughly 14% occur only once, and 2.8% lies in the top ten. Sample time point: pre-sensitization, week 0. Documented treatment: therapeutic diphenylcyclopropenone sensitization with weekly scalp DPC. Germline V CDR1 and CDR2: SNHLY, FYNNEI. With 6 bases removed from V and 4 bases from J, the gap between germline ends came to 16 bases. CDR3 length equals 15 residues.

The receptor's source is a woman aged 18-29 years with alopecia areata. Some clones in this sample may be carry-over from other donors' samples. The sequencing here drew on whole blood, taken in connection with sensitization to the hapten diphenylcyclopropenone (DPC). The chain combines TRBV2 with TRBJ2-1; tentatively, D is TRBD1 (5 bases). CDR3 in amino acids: CASSPQGVVYNEQFF. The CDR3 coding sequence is TGTGCCAGCAGCCCGCAAGGGGTGGTTTACAATGAGCAGTTCTTC. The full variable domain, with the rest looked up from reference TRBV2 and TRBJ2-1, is EPEVTQTPSHQVTQMGQEVILRCVPISNHLYFYWYRQILGQKVEFLVSFYNNEISEKSEIFDDQFSVERPDGSNFTLKIRSTKLEDSAMYFCASSPQGVVYNEQFFGPGTRLTVL.